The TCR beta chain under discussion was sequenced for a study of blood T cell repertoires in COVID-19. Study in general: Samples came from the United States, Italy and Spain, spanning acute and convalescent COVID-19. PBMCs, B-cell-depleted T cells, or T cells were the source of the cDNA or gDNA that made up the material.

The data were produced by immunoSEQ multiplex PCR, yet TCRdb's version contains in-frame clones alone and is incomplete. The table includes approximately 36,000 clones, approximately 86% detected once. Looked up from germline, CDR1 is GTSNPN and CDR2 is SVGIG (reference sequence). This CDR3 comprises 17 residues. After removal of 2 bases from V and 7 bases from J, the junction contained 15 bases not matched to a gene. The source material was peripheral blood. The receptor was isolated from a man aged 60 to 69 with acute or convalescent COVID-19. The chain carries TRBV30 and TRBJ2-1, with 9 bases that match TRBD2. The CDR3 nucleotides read TGTGCCTGGAGTTGGCGGGTCGGTAGCGGGAGTGAAAATGAGCAGTTCTTC. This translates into CAWSWRVGSGSENEQFF.